One and the same sample provided the 12 T cell receptor beta chains below, sequenced in a study of cytomegalovirus exposure and HLA in healthy donors. Primers included in the PCR were 60 Vbeta and 13 Jbeta primers. The method was immunoSEQ multiplex PCR; TCRdb's version includes in-frame clones alone and lacks a portion of them. The sample lists 70,000 to 80,000 clones; roughly four fifths were seen once. The sample was PBMCs. The source of these receptors is a man between 18 and 35 years old in good health and CMV-seronegative.

Worth noting for this clone: One junction end does not reproduce the germline sequence, and a read error may be involved. This CDR3 is also generated by other DNA sequences in the sample. The V and J genes are TRBV11-2 and TRBJ1-4; the match to TRBD1 covers 12 bases. The CDR3 is 14 amino acids. Germline V gives CDR1 SGHAT, CDR2 FQNNGV. CDR3 residues: CASSLGGDRGRPNF. DNA of the CDR3: TGTGCCAGCAGCTTAGGGGGGGACAGGGGGCGTCCAAATTTT. Filled out from reference TRBV11-2 and TRBJ1-4, the complete variable domain reads EAGVAQSPRYKIIEKRQSVAFWCNPISGHATLYWYQQILGQGPKLLIQFQNNGVVDDSQLPKDRFSAERLKGVDSTLKIQPAKLEDSAVYLCASSLGGDRGRPNFGSGTQLSVL.

The chain couples TRBV29-1 to TRBJ1-2; D gene uncertain. V shed 1 base and J shed 5 bases, with 8 bases lying between them. Germline-derived CDR1 and CDR2 are SQVTM and ANQGSEA. The CDR3 contains 12 residues. This chain's CDR3 is CSVEGTPYGYTF. CDR3 coding DNA: TGCAGCGTTGAAGGAACACCGTATGGCTACACCTTC.

The rearrangement links TRBV7-2 to TRBJ2-3, with D maybe TRBD2 (7 bases). V lost 5 bases and J lost 4, with 10 bases in between. In germline, CDR1 is SGHTA, CDR2 FQGNSA. The length of the CDR3 is 13 residues. This CDR3 is CASSPGGADTQYF. As DNA, the CDR3 is TGTGCCAGCAGCCCGGGGGGCGCAGATACGCAGTATTTT.

The V and J genes are TRBV19 and TRBJ2-5, with TRBD2 matching 13 bases. The last part of the DNA fits TRBJ2-7 better; the J call may be wrong. CDR1 is LNHDA, CDR2 SQIVND, per germline (reference sequence). The CDR3 runs to 15 residues. The CDR3 here is CASRSTSGGPYEQYF. The CDR3 DNA reads as TGTGCCAGTAGATCGACTAGCGGGGGGCCCTACGAGCAGTACTTC.

The chain is built from TRBV4-2 and TRBJ2-5; 13 nucleotides line up with TRBD2. Trimming removed 5 bases from V and 1 base from J; junction bases left unmatched: 4. The CDR3 runs to 16 residues. The germline gives CDR1 LGHNA, CDR2 YNFKEQ. The CDR3 DNA reads TGTGCCAGCAGCTCCGGACTAGCGGGAGTCCAAGAGACCCAGTACTTC. Residues: CASSSGLAGVQETQYF.

V gene TRBV6-1 combines with J gene TRBJ1-6; D remains ambiguous. With 5 bases removed from V and 8 bases from J, the gap between germline ends came to 13 bases. CDR1 and CDR2 (germline): MNHNS, SASEGT. CDR3 length equals 14 residues. The CDR3: CASSSMGVYSPLHF. The CDR3 DNA follows: TGTGCCAGCAGTAGCATGGGCGTATATTCACCCCTCCACTTT.

The CDR3 region has the DNA TGCGCCAGCAGCCCGGGTGACAGGGGACGGAATTACGAGCAGTACTTC. Translated: CASSPGDRGRNYEQYF. The chain recombines TRBV5-1 with TRBJ2-7; TRBD1 matches at 8 bases. This CDR3 contains 16 residues. Germline trimming cut 4 bases from V and 4 bases from J; bases unmatched to any gene: 13. Per the germline V gene, CDR1 is SGHRS and CDR2 is YFSETQ.

V and J are TRBV27 and TRBJ1-1, with a tentative D call TRBD1 (6 bases). Trimming took off 2 bases at V and 5 bases at J, with 21 bases between the two ends. CDR3 length equals 17 residues. The germline V gene has CDR1 MNHEY and CDR2 SMNVEV (reference sequence). The CDR3 DNA follows: TGTGCCAGCAGTTTAAACGTTCGCGCAGGGAGGGGGACTGAAGCTTTCTTT. Protein: CASSLNVRAGRGTEAFF.

The V call is TRBV7-9, the J call TRBJ1-1, with 9 positions matching TRBD1. Germline trimming cut 1 base from V and 2 bases from J; bases unmatched to any gene: 11. CDR1 SEHNR and CDR2 FQNEAQ come from the germline V gene (reference sequence). The CDR3 runs to 18 residues. For the CDR3, the DNA is TGTGCCAGCAGCTTAGGGGTTCCCGGGACAGGGTTAAACACTGAAGCTTTCTTT. This sequence encodes CASSLGVPGTGLNTEAFF. The full variable domain, rest sourced from reference TRBV7-9 and TRBJ1-1, is DTGVSQNPRHKITKRGQNVTFRCDPISEHNRLYWYRQTLGQGPEFLTYFQNEAQLEKSRLLSDRFSAERPKGSFSTLEIQRTEQGDSAMYLCASSLGVPGTGLNTEAFFGQGTRLTVV.

The rearrangement uses TRBV20-1 and TRBJ1-1, with unresolved D. Germline lookup yields CDR1 DFQATT and CDR2 SNEGSKA (reference sequence). Trimming pared 7 bases from V and 6 bases from J, leaving 12 bases between. This CDR3 comprises 11 residues. This CDR3 is CSVVDLPEAFF. The CDR3 DNA reads as TGCAGTGTAGTGGACTTGCCTGAAGCTTTCTTT.

This clone came up once. CDR3 region: CASSQGQIGIPRGDGYTF. The DNA for the CDR3 is TGCGCCAGCAGCCAAGGACAAATCGGAATTCCGCGGGGGGATGGCTACACCTTC. The chain employs TRBV4-3 and TRBJ1-2; a weak D match, TRBD1 (5 bases). Trimming shortened V by 1 base and J by 6 bases, and 24 bases separated the two germline ends. Per germline, CDR1 LGHNA and CDR2 YSLEER. The CDR3 totals 18 residues.

The J gene is TRBJ2-7, the V gene TRBV19, with D maybe TRBD1 (7 bases). The CDR3 consists of 12 residues. V lost 8 bases and J 4 bases, leaving 12 bases between the germline ends. CDR1 and CDR2 from the germline V gene are LNHDA and SQIVND (reference sequence). The CDR3 sequence is CASAGQRYEQYF. The CDR3 DNA reads TGTGCCAGTGCGGGACAGAGATACGAGCAGTACTTC.